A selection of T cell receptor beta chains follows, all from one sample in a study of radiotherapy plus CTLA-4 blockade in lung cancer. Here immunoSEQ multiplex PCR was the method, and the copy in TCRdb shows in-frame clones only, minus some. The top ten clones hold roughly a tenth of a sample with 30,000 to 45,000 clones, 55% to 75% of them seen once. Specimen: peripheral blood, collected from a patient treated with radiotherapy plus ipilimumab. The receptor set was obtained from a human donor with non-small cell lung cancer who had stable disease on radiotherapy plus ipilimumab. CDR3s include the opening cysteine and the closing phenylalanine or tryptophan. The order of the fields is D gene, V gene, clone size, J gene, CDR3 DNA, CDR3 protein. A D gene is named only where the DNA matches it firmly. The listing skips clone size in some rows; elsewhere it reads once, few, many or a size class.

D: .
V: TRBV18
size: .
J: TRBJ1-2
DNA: TGTGCCAGCTCACCACTTTCAGGAGGGCAGGACTATGGCTACACCTTC
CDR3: CASSPLSGGQDYGYTF

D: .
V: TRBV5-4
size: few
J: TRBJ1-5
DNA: TGTGCCAGCAGCTTGGGGGGCAACAGTGATCAGCCCCAGCATTTT
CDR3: CASSLGGNSDQPQHF

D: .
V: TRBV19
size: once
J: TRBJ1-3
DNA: TGTGCCAGTAGTATGCCCAGAGGCTCTGGAAACACCATATATTTT
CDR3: CASSMPRGSGNTIYF

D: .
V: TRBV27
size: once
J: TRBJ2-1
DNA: TGTGCCAGCAGTCCCCTCGACAGGTCACAGGAGCAGTTCTTC
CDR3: CASSPLDRSQEQFF

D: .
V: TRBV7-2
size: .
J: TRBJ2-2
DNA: TGTGCCAGCAGCTTAAACAGAAACACCGGGGAGCTGTTTTTT
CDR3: CASSLNRNTGELFF

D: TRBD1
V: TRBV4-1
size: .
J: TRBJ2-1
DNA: TGCGCCAGCAGCATGACAGGGCACAATGAGCAGTTCTTC
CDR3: CASSMTGHNEQFF

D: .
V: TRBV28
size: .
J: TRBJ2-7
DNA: TGTGCCAGCAGTATCCGTGCCTACGAGCAGTACTTC
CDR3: CASSIRAYEQYF

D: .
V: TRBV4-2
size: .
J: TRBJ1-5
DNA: TGTGCCAGCAGCGAGGTCCTATCGAGCAATCAGCCCCAGCATTTT
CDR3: CASSEVLSSNQPQHF

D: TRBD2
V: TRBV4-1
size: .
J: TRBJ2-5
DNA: TGCGCCAGCAGCCCACTGGGACTAACCCAAGAGACCCAGTACTTC
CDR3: CASSPLGLTQETQYF

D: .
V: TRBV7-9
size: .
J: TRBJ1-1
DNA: TGTGCCAGCAGCCTAACAGGGAAAGCTGAAGCTTTCTTT
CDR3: CASSLTGKAEAFF

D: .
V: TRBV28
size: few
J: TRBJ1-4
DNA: TGTGCCAGCGGCTCGTCGGGGGTTAATGAAAAACTGTTTTTT
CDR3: CASGSSGVNEKLFF

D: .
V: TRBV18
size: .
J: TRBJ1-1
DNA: TGTGCCAGCTCACCACCGTCAGGGAACACTGAAGCTTTCTTT
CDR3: CASSPPSGNTEAFF

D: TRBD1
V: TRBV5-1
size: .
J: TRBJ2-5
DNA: TGCGCCAGCAGCATTGGACAGGCGCAGCGGGAGACCCAGTACTTC
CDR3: CASSIGQAQRETQYF

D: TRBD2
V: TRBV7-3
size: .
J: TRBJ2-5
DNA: TGTGCCAGCAGCCCGGGGGGACCTCAAGAGACCCAGTACTTC
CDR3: CASSPGGPQETQYF

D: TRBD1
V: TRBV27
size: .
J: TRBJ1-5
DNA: TGTGCCAGCAGTTTCCTGGGACAGCAAAATCAGCCCCAGCATTTT
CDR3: CASSFLGQQNQPQHF

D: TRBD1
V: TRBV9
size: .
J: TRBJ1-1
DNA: TGTGCCAGCAGCGTTCGACAGGGGGTTTCAAGGATCACTGAAGCTTTCTTT
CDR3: CASSVRQGVSRITEAFF

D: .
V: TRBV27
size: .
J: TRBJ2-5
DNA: TGTGCCAGCAGTTTATCAGTCAGTCAGACCCAGTACTTC
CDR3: CASSLSVSQTQYF

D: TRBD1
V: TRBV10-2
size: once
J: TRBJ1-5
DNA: TGCGCCAGCAGTATCGGGACAGGGGGCCAGCCCCAGCATTTT
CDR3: CASSIGTGGQPQHF

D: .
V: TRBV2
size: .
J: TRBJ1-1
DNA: TGTGCCAGCAGTAACCTGTGGGGAGGGAGCTCTGAAGCTTTCTTT
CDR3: CASSNLWGGSSEAFF

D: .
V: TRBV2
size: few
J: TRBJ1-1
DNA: TGTGCCAGCAGTGGGGGCGGGGCAAAAACTGAAGCTTTCTTT
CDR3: CASSGGGAKTEAFF

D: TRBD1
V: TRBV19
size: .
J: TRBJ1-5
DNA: TGTGCCTCAAAGTTGGGACCCGGACAGGGAAATCAGCCCCAGCATTTT
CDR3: CASKLGPGQGNQPQHF

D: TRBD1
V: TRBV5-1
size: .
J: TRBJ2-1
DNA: TGCGCCAGCCACCAGGGGGCGGGGTACAATGAGCAGTTCTTC
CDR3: CASHQGAGYNEQFF

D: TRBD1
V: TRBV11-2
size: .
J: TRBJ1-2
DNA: TGTGCCAGCAGCCCACAGGGGGCAAGTGGCTACACCTTC
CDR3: CASSPQGASGYTF

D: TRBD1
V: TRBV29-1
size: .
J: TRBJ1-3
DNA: TGCAGCGCCGGGACAGGGGAGAAAGGAAACACCATATATTTT
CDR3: CSAGTGEKGNTIYF